This TCR beta chain was captured by sequencing in a study of T cell responses to AZD1222 COVID-19 vaccine. Overall study context: Pooled in the analysis were second doses at about 4 or about 12 weeks.

Worth noting for this clone: Its specificity is not known.

Notes on the study in general: Spike-specific TCR repertoires showed rising breadth and depth after two AZD1222 doses. Only after the peak T cell response were repertoires sampled.

The method was immunoSEQ multiplex PCR; TCRdb's version includes in-frame clones alone and lacks a portion of them. In the table there are more than 65,000 clones, about 78% of which are singletons. The TCR comes from an adult in good health. The material was peripheral blood, obtained on day 0 of AZD1222 vaccination.

The CDR3 is CASSLKRTGGTDTQYF. In DNA form, the CDR3 reads TGTGCCAGCAGCCTAAAGAGGACAGGGGGGACAGATACGCAGTATTTT. The V call is TRBV5-5, the J call TRBJ2-3, with 10 bases identical to TRBD1. Germline V lookup: CDR1 SGHKS, CDR2 YYEKEE (reference sequence). Germline trimming cut 4 bases from V and 3 bases from J; bases unmatched to any gene: 8. CDR3 length: 16 amino acids.